Each of the 16 T cell receptor beta chains below was sequenced from the same sample in a study of cytomegalovirus exposure and HLA in healthy donors. The PCR contained 60 Vbeta and 13 Jbeta primers. Profiled with immunoSEQ multiplex PCR; TCRdb holds only in-frame clones, not every one. This sample carries some 70,000 clones, approximately 80% of them seen once, and the ten largest clones take 3% to 3.5%. The sample was PBMCs. These receptors were obtained from a man aged 18 to 29 in good health and CMV-seronegative.

The chain employs TRBV6-6 and TRBJ1-2; tentative D call: TRBD1 (5 bases). The CDR3 is 13 amino acids. V shed 6 bases and J shed 0 bases, with 8 bases lying between them. The germline V gene has CDR1 MNHNY and CDR2 SVGAGI (reference sequence). CDR3: CASRTGTNYGYTF. The CDR3, as DNA: TGTGCCAGCAGAACAGGTACTAACTATGGCTACACCTTC.

V and J are TRBV15 and TRBJ1-4; weak D call: TRBD1 (5 bases). From germline, CDR1 is LNHNV and CDR2 YYDKDF (reference sequence). The length of the CDR3 is 13 residues. V was cut by 3 bases and J by 5 bases, with 7 bases left in between. CDR3: CATSSRENEKLFF. CDR3 bases: TGTGCCACCAGCAGCAGGGAAAATGAAAAACTGTTTTTT.

The gene calls are TRBV30 and TRBJ2-7, with D possibly being TRBD2 (5 bases). V was shortened by 5 bases and J by 4 bases, with 12 bases between the two germline ends. This CDR3 is 12 amino acids long. CDR1 is GTSNPN, CDR2 SVGIG, per germline (reference sequence). Written as DNA, the CDR3 is TGTGCCTGGGGCGGTCGGGGTTACGAGCAGTACTTC. Translation: CAWGGRGYEQYF.

V is TRBV7-2 and J is TRBJ1-1, with TRBD1 as a possible D gene (6 bases). This CDR3 is built from 15 residues. CDR1 SGHTA and CDR2 FQGNSA come from the germline V gene. V was trimmed by 2 bases and J by 4 bases, leaving 14 bases between them. CDR3 sequence (DNA): TGTGCCAGCAGCTTAATGGGGGCCGATAGCACTGAAGCTTTCTTT. Amino acid sequence: CASSLMGADSTEAFF.

The rearrangement uses TRBV19 and TRBJ2-5; 7 bases are shared with TRBD1. Germline-derived CDR1 and CDR2 are LNHDA and SQIVND (reference sequence). This CDR3 comprises 14 residues. Losses at the gene ends were 8 bases for V and 4 bases for J; bases not matched to a gene: 10. The CDR3 nucleotides read TGTGCCAGTGCAAGTCAGGGGGACGGAGAGACCCAGTACTTC. Residues: CASASQGDGETQYF.

J is TRBJ1-5 and V is TRBV19, with a possible D match to TRBD1 (6 bases). Trimming shortened V by 0 bases and J by 0 bases, and 6 bases separated the two germline ends. Germline CDR1 and CDR2: LNHDA and SQIVND (reference sequence). The CDR3 runs to 15 residues. The CDR3 sequence is CASSIDRGSNQPQHF. The CDR3 nucleotides are TGTGCCAGTAGTATAGACAGGGGTAGCAATCAGCCCCAGCATTTT.

On this clone itself: Other DNA sequences within the sample encode an identical CDR3. This rearrangement joins TRBV4-2 to TRBJ2-7, with TRBD1 matching 9 bases. Germline trimming cut 4 bases from V and 5 bases from J; bases unmatched to any gene: 3. The V gene's germline CDR1 is LGHNA and CDR2 YNFKEQ. This CDR3 is built from 13 residues. This chain's CDR3 is CASSPRTGDEQYF. The CDR3 DNA follows: TGTGCCAGCAGCCCGAGGACAGGGGACGAGCAGTACTTC.

The CDR3 nucleotides read TGTGCCAGCAGGGAGGGATCAAATGAAAAACTGTTTTTT. Translating gives CASREGSNEKLFF. The chain recombines TRBV11-2 with TRBJ1-4; D not certain. Trimming removed 6 bases at V and 5 bases at J, with 10 bases between. The germline V gene encodes CDR1 SGHAT and CDR2 FQNNGV. This CDR3 has 13 amino acids.

This clone was seen a few times. The identical CDR3 is also encoded by other nucleotide sequences in the sample. The chain couples TRBV27 to TRBJ1-1; 7 bases line up with TRBD1. Germline V gives CDR1 MNHEY, CDR2 SMNVEV (reference sequence). The CDR3 runs to 16 residues. Losses at the gene ends were 4 bases for V and 4 bases for J; bases not matched to a gene: 12. This CDR3 reads CASSSHQIRGSTEAFF. The CDR3 coding sequence is TGTGCCAGCAGTTCACATCAGATCAGGGGGTCCACTGAAGCTTTCTTT.

The rearrangement uses TRBV7-3 and TRBJ2-1; 9 nucleotides align to TRBD1. With V trimmed by 3 bases and J by 2 bases, 5 bases remained unmatched. This CDR3 has 16 amino acids. The germline gives CDR1 SGHTA, CDR2 FQGTGA. CDR3 bases: TGTGCCAGCAGCTTTGAGACAGGGGGAACCTACAATGAGCAGTTCTTC. Its protein is CASSFETGGTYNEQFF.

V is TRBV27 and J is TRBJ1-3; D is ambiguous. Germline-derived CDR1 and CDR2 are MNHEY and SMNVEV (reference sequence). V was cut by 3 bases and J by 0 bases, with 15 bases left in between. The CDR3 sequence is 17 residues long. The CDR3 nucleotides are TGTGCCAGCAGTTTGCGGGCAAGTGGCTCCTCTGGAAACACCATATATTTT. Protein: CASSLRASGSSGNTIYF.

The chain couples TRBV4-3 to TRBJ2-5; D possibly corresponds to TRBD2 (6 bases). V dropped 4 bases and J dropped 5 bases, with 20 bases sitting between them. The CDR3 is 16 residues long. CDR1 is LGHNA, CDR2 YSLEER, per germline. The CDR3 DNA follows: TGCGCCAGCAGCCCCCTTAACGGCCGCGCGGGGGAGACCCAGTACTTC. It specifies CASSPLNGRAGETQYF.

The V call is TRBV14, the J call TRBJ1-1; the D gene is possibly TRBD1 (6 bases). Per the germline V gene, CDR1 is SGHDN and CDR2 is FVKESK. The CDR3 spans 12 residues. Deletions cut 4 bases from V and 10 bases from J, with 13 bases between. The CDR3 nucleotides read TGTGCCAGCAGCCCGACAGGTTGGGGAGCTTTCTTT. This encodes CASSPTGWGAFF.

The CDR3 nucleotides read TGTGCCAGCAGCGCCGGGACAGGGCTCTATGGCTACACCTTC. It codes for CASSAGTGLYGYTF. The gene calls are TRBV9 and TRBJ1-2, with TRBD1 matching 9 bases. Germline CDR1 SGDLS, CDR2 YYNGEE. This CDR3 contains 14 residues. Unmatched junction bases numbered 4, after V lost 3 bases and J lost 4 bases.

The chain is built from TRBV9 and TRBJ2-5, with 11 bases fitting TRBD1. The CDR3 loop spans 16 amino acids. V lost 4 bases and J lost 5; bases outside the gene matches: 10. Looked up from germline, CDR1 is SGDLS and CDR2 is YYNGEE. CDR3 sequence (DNA): TGTGCCAGCAGCTCAATGGGGACAGGGGGGCGGGAGACCCAGTACTTC. Protein: CASSSMGTGGRETQYF.

The chain links TRBV5-1 to TRBJ1-4, with 12 bases lining up with TRBD1. There are 15 residues in the CDR3. The junction had 7 bases not matched to a gene; V was cut back by 5 bases and J by 8 bases. Germline V gene lookup returns CDR1 SGHRS and CDR2 YFSETQ. For the CDR3, the DNA is TGCGCCAGCAGACGGGACAGGGGGCTCAGAGAAAAACTGTTTTTT. It encodes CASRRDRGLREKLFF. The complete variable domain, with remaining parts taken from reference TRBV5-1 and TRBJ1-4, reads KAGVTQTPRYLIKTRGQQVTLSCSPISGHRSVSWYQQTPGQGLQFLFEYFSETQRNKGNFPGRFSGRQFSNSRSEMNVSTLELGDSALYLCASRRDRGLREKLFFGSGTQLSVL.